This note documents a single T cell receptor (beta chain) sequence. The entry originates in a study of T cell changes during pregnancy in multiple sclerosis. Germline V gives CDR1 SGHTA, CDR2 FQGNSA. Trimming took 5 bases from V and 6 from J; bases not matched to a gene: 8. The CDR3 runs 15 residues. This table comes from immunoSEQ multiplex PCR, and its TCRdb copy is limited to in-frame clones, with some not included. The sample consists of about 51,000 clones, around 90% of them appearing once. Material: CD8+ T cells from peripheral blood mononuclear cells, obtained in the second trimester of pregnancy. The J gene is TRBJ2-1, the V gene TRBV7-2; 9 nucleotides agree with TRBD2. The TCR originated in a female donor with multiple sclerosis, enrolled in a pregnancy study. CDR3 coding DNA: TGTGCCAGCAGCCTAGTTGGCGGGGGGGCCAATGAGCAGTTCTTC. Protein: CASSLVGGGANEQFF.